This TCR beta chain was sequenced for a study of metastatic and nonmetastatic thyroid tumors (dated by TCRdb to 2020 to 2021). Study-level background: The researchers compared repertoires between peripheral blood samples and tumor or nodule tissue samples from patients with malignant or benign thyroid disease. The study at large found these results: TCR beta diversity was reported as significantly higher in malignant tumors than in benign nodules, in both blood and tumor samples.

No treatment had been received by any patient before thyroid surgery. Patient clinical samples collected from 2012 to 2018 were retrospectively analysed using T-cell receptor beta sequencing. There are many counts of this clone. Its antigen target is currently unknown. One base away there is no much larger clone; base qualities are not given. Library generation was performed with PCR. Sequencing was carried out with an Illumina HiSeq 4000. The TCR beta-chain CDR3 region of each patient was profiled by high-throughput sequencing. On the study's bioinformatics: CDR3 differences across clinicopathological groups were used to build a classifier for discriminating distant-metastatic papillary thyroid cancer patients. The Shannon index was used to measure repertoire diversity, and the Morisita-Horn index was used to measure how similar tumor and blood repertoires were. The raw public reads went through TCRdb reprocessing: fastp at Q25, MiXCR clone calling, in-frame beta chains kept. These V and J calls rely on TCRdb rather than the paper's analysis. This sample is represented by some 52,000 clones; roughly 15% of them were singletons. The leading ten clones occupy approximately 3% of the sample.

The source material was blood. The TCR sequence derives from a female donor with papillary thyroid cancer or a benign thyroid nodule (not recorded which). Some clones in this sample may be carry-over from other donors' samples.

The CDR3 reads CASSGQGRTGLLSYEQYF. The nucleotides read TGTGCCAGCAGTGGACAGGGTAGGACAGGACTCCTCTCCTACGAGCAGTACTTC. The receptor chain draws on TRBV28 and TRBJ2-7; 8 central nucleotides agree with TRBD1. From V the trimming removes 5 bases and from J it removes 0 bases, while the gene matches leave 15 bases of the junction unaccounted for. The CDR3 starts with the cysteine, ends with the phenylalanine, and has 18 residues. The entry retains the CDR3 DNA only, 54 bases that are in frame from base 1. The germline V gene supplies CDR1 MDHEN and CDR2 SYDVKM.